This T cell receptor (beta chain) was sequenced during a study of cytomegalovirus exposure and HLA in healthy donors. Study information: Findings of an earlier analysis included some 120 million unique TCR beta sequences from 170 million or so T cells.

The PCR used 60 Vbeta and 13 Jbeta primers. This table comes from immunoSEQ multiplex PCR, and its TCRdb copy is limited to in-frame clones, with some not included. This sample has over 150,000 clones, with approximately 80% found just once. Germline-derived CDR1 and CDR2 are LNHDA and SQIVND (reference sequence). The CDR3 runs to 11 residues. V was shortened by 3 bases and J by 6 bases, with 5 bases between the two germline ends. This clonotype originated in a woman in her thirties or forties in good health and CMV-seropositive. The chain employs TRBV19 and TRBJ1-1, with unresolved D. Sequences were obtained from PBMCs. As DNA, the CDR3 is TGTGCCAGTAGTATGAGGTCTGAAGCTTTCTTT. Residues: CASSMRSEAFF.